These 25 T cell receptor beta chains were all obtained from the same sample, sequenced in a study of blood T cell repertoires in COVID-19. The assay was immunoSEQ multiplex PCR, and TCRdb's table has in-frame clones only and misses some. The sample has about 47,000 clones; roughly four fifths are singletons. The sequencing input was peripheral blood. These receptors originate from a man aged 60 to 69 with active COVID-19.

This sequence joins TRBV4-3 and TRBJ1-4; possibly TRBD1 for D (5 bases). The V end lost 0 bases, the J end lost 7 bases, and 12 bases lay between the germline ends. The CDR3 spans 15 residues. The germline gives CDR1 LGHNA, CDR2 YSLEER. As DNA, the CDR3 is TGCGCCAGCAGCCAAGATTTAGGGGCCGTTGAAAAACTGTTTTTT. It codes for CASSQDLGAVEKLFF.

This sequence joins TRBV16 and TRBJ2-2; the D gene is possibly TRBD1 (6 bases). Trimming pared 4 bases from V and 1 base from J, leaving 10 bases between. Germline CDR1 KGHSY, CDR2 FQNENV. This CDR3 has 15 residues. CDR3 sequence: CASSRDTENTGELFF. The CDR3, as DNA: TGTGCCAGCAGCCGGGACACCGAGAACACCGGGGAGCTGTTTTTT.

The chain has TRBV23-1 and TRBJ1-6; possible D gene TRBD1, 5 bases. TRBV23-1 is treated as an ORF (open reading frame) with a function not yet certain. The CDR3 spans 16 residues. The V end was cut by 6 bases, the J end by 3 bases, with 15 bases between. The CDR3, as DNA: TGCGCCAGCAGAAATTACGGGACTTTCTATAATTCACCCCTCCACTTT. Its translation is CASRNYGTFYNSPLHF.

For this clone: The germline gene is not matched at one end of the junction; a read error may be the cause. This chain connects TRBV7-7 to TRBJ2-1; TRBD1 is a possible D gene (5 bases). The CDR3 length is 15 residues. Germline values: CDR1 SSHAT, CDR2 FNYEAQ (reference sequence). Here the CDR3 reads CASSLGPGPGNEQFF. The CDR3 nucleotides read TGTGCTAGCAGCTTAGGTCCTGGGCCAGGGAATGAGCAGTTCTTC.

The CDR3 DNA reads TGTGCCTGGACTCTCCAGGGCCCCAAGGGAGAGACCCAGTACTTC. Translation gives CAWTLQGPKGETQYF. V is TRBV30 and J is TRBJ2-5; maybe TRBD1 (5 bases). Germline assignment: CDR1 GTSNPN and CDR2 SVGIG (reference sequence). Trimming stripped 4 bases from V and 4 bases from J, with 19 bases between. CDR3 length: 15 residues.

The chain uses TRBV5-1 and TRBJ1-2; 8 bases fit TRBD1. The CDR3 is 16 amino acids. Trimming removed 1 base from V and 4 bases from J; junction bases left unmatched: 9. In germline, CDR1 is SGHRS, CDR2 YFSETQ. The CDR3 nucleotides read TGCGCCAGCAGCTTGTCCTCAGGACAGGGTGGCTATGGCTACACCTTC. Protein product: CASSLSSGQGGYGYTF.

The chain carries TRBV28 and TRBJ2-3; D gene uncertain. Trimming cost V 7 bases and J 4 bases, with 12 bases left between them. The CDR3 contains 13 residues. Germline CDR1 reads MDHEN; CDR2 reads SYDVKM. The CDR3 sequence is CASNLRRADTQYF. The CDR3, as DNA: TGTGCCAGCAATCTCCGTCGGGCAGATACGCAGTATTTT. Drawing the rest from reference TRBV28 and TRBJ2-3, the complete variable domain is DVKVTQSSRYLVKRTGEKVFLECVQDMDHENMFWYRQDPGLGLRLIYFSYDVKMKEKGDIPEGYSVSREKKERFSLILESASTNQTSMYLCASNLRRADTQYFGPGTRLTVL.

The gene calls are TRBV19 and TRBJ2-1, with D possibly TRBD2 on 5 matching bases. With 6 bases removed from V and 4 bases from J, the gap between germline ends came to 7 bases. This CDR3 is built from 12 residues. In germline, CDR1 is LNHDA, CDR2 SQIVND (reference sequence). CDR3 amino acids: CASREGYNEQFF. Here the CDR3 DNA reads TGTGCCAGTAGAGAGGGTTACAATGAGCAGTTCTTC.

The chain couples TRBV11-2 to TRBJ2-3; D uncertain. CDR1 is SGHAT, CDR2 FQNNGV, per germline. The CDR3 is made up of 14 amino acids. Trimming took 0 bases from V and 4 from J, leaving 8 bases between them. The CDR3 region is CASSLELGPDTQYF. As DNA, the CDR3 is TGTGCCAGCAGCTTAGAGTTGGGCCCAGATACGCAGTATTTT. Drawing the rest from reference TRBV11-2 and TRBJ2-3, the complete variable domain is EAGVAQSPRYKIIEKRQSVAFWCNPISGHATLYWYQQILGQGPKLLIQFQNNGVVDDSQLPKDRFSAERLKGVDSTLKIQPAKLEDSAVYLCASSLELGPDTQYFGPGTRLTVL.

This chain uses TRBV19 with TRBJ2-5; no firm D call. The CDR3 totals 14 residues. The V end lost 0 bases, the J end lost 5 bases, and 10 bases lay between the germline ends. CDR1 and CDR2 from the germline V gene are LNHDA and SQIVND (reference sequence). The CDR3 bases are TGTGCCAGTAGTATAGAGGGTAGCCTGGAGACCCAGTACTTC. Translated, it gives CASSIEGSLETQYF.

This clone came up many times. The chain uses TRBV29-1 and TRBJ1-1, with a possible D match to TRBD1 (5 bases). With 5 bases removed from V and 0 bases from J, the gap between germline ends came to 10 bases. Germline CDR1 is SQVTM and CDR2 is ANQGSEA. The CDR3 covers 13 residues. This CDR3 is CSVQGQMNTEAFF. The CDR3 DNA reads as TGCAGCGTTCAAGGACAAATGAACACTGAAGCTTTCTTT.

This rearrangement joins TRBV6-2 or TRBV6-3 to TRBJ1-2, with unresolved D. V was clipped by 5 bases and J by 7 bases, with 8 bases between them. Germline V lookup: CDR1 MNHEY, CDR2 SVGEGT. The CDR3 sequence is 11 residues long. CDR3 DNA: TGTGCCAGCAGTACCTTACTTGGCTACACCTTC. It specifies CASSTLLGYTF.

The V and J genes are TRBV4-3 and TRBJ2-3, with D possibly TRBD1 on 5 matching bases. The germline gives CDR1 LGHNA, CDR2 YSLEER. The CDR3 runs to 16 residues. V was trimmed by 0 bases and J by 2 bases, leaving 12 bases between them. The CDR3 sequence is CASSQELRGFTDTQYF. The CDR3 nucleotides are TGCGCCAGCAGCCAAGAACTTAGGGGCTTCACAGATACGCAGTATTTT.

The chain couples TRBV28 to TRBJ2-7, with TRBD1 matching 10 bases. CDR1 MDHEN and CDR2 SYDVKM come from the germline V gene. V was clipped by 7 bases and J by 6 bases; unmatched bases: 9. CDR3 length: 14 amino acids. CDR3 in amino acids: CASTLTGTGVEQYF. In nucleotides, the CDR3 is TGTGCCAGCACCCTAACCGGGACAGGGGTCGAGCAGTACTTC.

The V gene is TRBV27, the J gene TRBJ2-3, with D perhaps matching TRBD2 (7 bases). This CDR3 contains 13 residues. V lost 5 bases and J 11 bases, leaving 17 bases between the germline ends. The germline gives CDR1 MNHEY, CDR2 SMNVEV (reference sequence). The CDR3 loop reads CASSPRGRGWQYF. The CDR3, as DNA: TGTGCCAGCAGTCCCCGGGGGCGGGGGTGGCAGTATTTT.

The J gene is TRBJ2-3, the V gene TRBV9; 7 nucleotides match TRBD2. This CDR3 has 15 residues. Trimming removed 4 bases from V and 2 bases from J; junction bases left unmatched: 7. Germline V gene sequence: CDR1 SGDLS, CDR2 YYNGEE. DNA of the CDR3: TGTGCCAGCAGCACCCCTAGCGGAATCACAGATACGCAGTATTTT. Protein sequence: CASSTPSGITDTQYF.

The chain recombines TRBV4-1 with TRBJ2-7; D might be TRBD1 (5 bases). Germline CDR1 MGHRA, CDR2 YSYEKL. Trimming left V 0 bases short and J 3 bases short, with 12 bases between. The CDR3 length is 15 residues. The CDR3 bases are TGCGCCAGCAGCCAAGACCGTGGGCAGGGCTACGAGCAGTACTTC. It translates to CASSQDRGQGYEQYF.

The chain is built from TRBV30 and TRBJ2-1; 9 bases line up with TRBD2. There are 14 residues in the CDR3. Germline V gene data show CDR1 as GTSNPN and CDR2 as SVGIG (reference sequence). V was pared by 0 bases and J by 6 bases, with 3 bases of the junction left unmatched. This chain's CDR3 is CAWSVSSGVNEQFF. In DNA, the CDR3 is TGTGCCTGGAGTGTATCTAGCGGGGTCAATGAGCAGTTCTTC.

The chain uses TRBV5-4 and TRBJ2-1; 7 positions agree with TRBD1. The length of the CDR3 is 16 residues. Per the germline V gene, CDR1 is SGHNT and CDR2 is YYREEE (reference sequence). Losses at the gene ends were 4 bases for V and 1 base for J; bases not matched to a gene: 8. CDR3 bases: TGTGCCAGCAGCCCGGGACAGTCGCTATCCTACAATGAGCAGTTCTTC. This codes for CASSPGQSLSYNEQFF.

The V call is TRBV27, the J call TRBJ2-1; 10 positions agree with TRBD2. Germline V gives CDR1 MNHEY, CDR2 SMNVEV (reference sequence). The length of the CDR3 is 16 residues. V shed 7 bases, J shed 7 bases, and the junction held 13 bases outside the gene matches. The CDR3 coding sequence is TGTGCCAGCAAGGTTATAATGAGCGGGAGGGATAATGAGCAGTTCTTC. Residues: CASKVIMSGRDNEQFF.

The chain recombines TRBV28 with TRBJ1-4, with a possible D match to TRBD1 (5 bases). Germline CDR1 and CDR2: MDHEN and SYDVKM. The germline V and J ends were trimmed by 2 bases and 6 bases, with 10 bases remaining between them. CDR3 size: 14 residues. CDR3 protein: CASSLIQGYEKLFF. The CDR3 nucleotides read TGTGCCAGCAGTTTAATCCAGGGTTATGAAAAACTGTTTTTT.

This chain links TRBV28 with TRBJ2-5; 10 positions match TRBD2. The germline V gene encodes CDR1 MDHEN and CDR2 SYDVKM. Germline trimming cut 4 bases from V and 1 base from J; bases unmatched to any gene: 6. The CDR3 loop spans 16 amino acids. The CDR3, as DNA: TGTGCCAGCAGTTCTGTGACTAGCGGGCTCCAAGAGACCCAGTACTTC. The encoded protein is CASSSVTSGLQETQYF.

This chain connects TRBV6-5 to TRBJ1-4; tentatively, D is TRBD1 (6 bases). The CDR3 has 14 residues. V was cut by 5 bases and J by 4 bases, with 11 bases left in between. The germline CDR1 and CDR2 sequences are MNHEY and SVGAGI. The CDR3 reads CASSRTAYNEKLFF. The DNA of the CDR3 is TGTGCCAGCAGTCGGACAGCCTATAATGAAAAACTGTTTTTT.

V usage is TRBV14 and J usage is TRBJ2-1, with D unresolved. The CDR3 consists of 16 residues. Germline lookup yields CDR1 SGHDN and CDR2 FVKESK. Trimming left V 3 bases short and J 4 bases short, with 16 bases between. The CDR3 reads CASSHTIQSLYNEQFF. The CDR3 coding sequence is TGTGCCAGCAGCCACACAATCCAGTCCCTTTACAATGAGCAGTTCTTC.

This chain uses TRBV7-2 with TRBJ2-1, with 9 bases fitting TRBD1. CDR1 is SGHTA and CDR2 is FQGNSA in the germline V gene. This CDR3 region has 16 residues. J was trimmed by 2 bases and V by 5 bases; bases with no gene match: 7. This CDR3 is CASSIGTGFAYNEQFF. CDR3 nucleotides: TGTGCCAGCAGCATAGGGACAGGGTTCGCCTACAATGAGCAGTTCTTC.